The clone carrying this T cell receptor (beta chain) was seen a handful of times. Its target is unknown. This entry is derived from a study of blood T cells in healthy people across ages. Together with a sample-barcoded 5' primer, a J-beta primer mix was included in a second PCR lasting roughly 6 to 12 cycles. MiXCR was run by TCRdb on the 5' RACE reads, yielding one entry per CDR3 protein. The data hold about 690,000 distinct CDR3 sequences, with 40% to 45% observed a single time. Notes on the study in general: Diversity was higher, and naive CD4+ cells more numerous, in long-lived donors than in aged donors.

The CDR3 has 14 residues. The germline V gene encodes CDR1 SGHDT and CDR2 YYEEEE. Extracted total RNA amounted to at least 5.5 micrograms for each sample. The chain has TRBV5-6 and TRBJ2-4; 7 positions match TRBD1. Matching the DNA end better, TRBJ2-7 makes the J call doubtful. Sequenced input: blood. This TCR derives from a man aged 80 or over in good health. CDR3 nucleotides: TGTGCCAGCAGCTTGGGACAGGGACGGGGCGAGCAGTACTTC. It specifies CASSLGQGRGEQYF.